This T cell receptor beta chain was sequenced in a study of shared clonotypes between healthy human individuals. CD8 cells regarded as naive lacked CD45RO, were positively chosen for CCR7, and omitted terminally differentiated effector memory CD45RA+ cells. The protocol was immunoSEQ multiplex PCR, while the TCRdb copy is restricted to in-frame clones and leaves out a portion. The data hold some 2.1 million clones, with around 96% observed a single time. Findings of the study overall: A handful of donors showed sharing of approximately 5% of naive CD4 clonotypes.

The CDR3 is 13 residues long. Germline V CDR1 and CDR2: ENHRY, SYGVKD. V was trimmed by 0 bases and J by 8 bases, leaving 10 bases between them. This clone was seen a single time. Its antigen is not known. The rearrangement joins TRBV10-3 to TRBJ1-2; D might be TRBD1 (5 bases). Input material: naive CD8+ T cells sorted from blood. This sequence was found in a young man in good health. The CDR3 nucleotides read TGTGCCATCAGTGAGTCGGCTGGGGGAGGCTACACCTTC. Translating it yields CAISESAGGGYTF.